This T cell receptor beta chain was obtained from a study of blood T cell repertoires in COVID-19. The CDR3 is 15 amino acids. The V gene lost 1 base and the J gene lost 11 bases, with 20 bases spanning the gap. CDR1 is SNHLY, CDR2 FYNNEI, per germline. Here immunoSEQ multiplex PCR was the method, and the copy in TCRdb shows in-frame clones only, minus some. The sample shows 250,000 or so clones, 88% of them seen only once. A COVID-19 case had been met by exposed participants during the 2 weeks before study entry. The TCR originated in a woman in her 40s who had been exposed to COVID-19. V and J are TRBV2 and TRBJ1-1; D unclear. Material: PBMCs or T cells enriched from blood (not recorded which). CDR3 DNA: TGTGCCAGCAGTGAAGGCGGGGTAGGGCCAGAATTCGCTTTCTTT. Its translation is CASSEGGVGPEFAFF.